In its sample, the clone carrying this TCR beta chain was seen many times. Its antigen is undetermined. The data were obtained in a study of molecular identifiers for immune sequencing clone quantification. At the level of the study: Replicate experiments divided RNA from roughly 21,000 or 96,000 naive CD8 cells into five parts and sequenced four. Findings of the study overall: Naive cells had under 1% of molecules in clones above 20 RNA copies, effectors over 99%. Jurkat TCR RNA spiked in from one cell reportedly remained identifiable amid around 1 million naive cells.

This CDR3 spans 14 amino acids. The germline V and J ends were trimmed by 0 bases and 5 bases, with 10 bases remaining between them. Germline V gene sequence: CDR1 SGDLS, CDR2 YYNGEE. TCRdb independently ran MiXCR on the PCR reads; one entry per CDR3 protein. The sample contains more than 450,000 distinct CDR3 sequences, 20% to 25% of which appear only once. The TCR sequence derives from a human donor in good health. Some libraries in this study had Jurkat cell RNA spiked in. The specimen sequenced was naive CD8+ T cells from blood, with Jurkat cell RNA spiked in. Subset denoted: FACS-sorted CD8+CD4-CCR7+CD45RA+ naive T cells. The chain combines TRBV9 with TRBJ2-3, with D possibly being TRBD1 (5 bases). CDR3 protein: CASSVEGKIDTQYF. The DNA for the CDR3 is TGTGCCAGCAGCGTAGAGGGGAAGATAGATACGCAGTATTTT.